What follows are 8 T cell receptor beta chains derived from one specimen sequenced in a study of T cells in Graves' hyperthyroidism and ophthalmopathy. The TCR beta CDR3 regions underwent amplification using RNA transcripts as the source. The primer set for the first-round RT-PCR of the TCR CDR3 was HTBI. MiXCR was run by TCRdb on the multiplex PCR reads, yielding one entry per CDR3 protein. The sample yields hundreds of thousands of distinct CDR3 sequences, 14% to 15% seen once. Material: blood. Receptors were obtained from a middle-aged woman with Graves' ophthalmopathy.

This clonotype came up many times. V and J are TRBV7-3 and TRBJ2-2; D possibly corresponds to TRBD1 (6 bases). Germline V gives CDR1 SGHTA, CDR2 FQGTGA. Trimming stripped 4 bases from V and 0 bases from J, with 18 bases between. This CDR3 region has 18 residues. The CDR3 region has the DNA TGTGCCAGCAGCTCCATCCCCGGGACAAACACGAACACCGGGGAGCTGTTTTTT. Translation gives CASSSIPGTNTNTGELFF.

The chain recombines TRBV19 with TRBJ2-2, with D maybe TRBD1 (6 bases). The germline gives CDR1 LNHDA, CDR2 SQIVND (reference sequence). The V and J ends lost 4 bases and 0 bases respectively, with 15 bases between them. The CDR3 runs to 17 residues. This chain's CDR3 is CASSRETEGANTGELFF. The DNA of the CDR3 is TGTGCCAGTAGTAGGGAGACAGAGGGGGCGAACACCGGGGAGCTGTTTTTT. The entire variable domain, with the rest obtained from reference TRBV19 and TRBJ2-2, is as follows: DGGITQSPKYLFRKEGQNVTLSCEQNLNHDAMYWYRQDPGQGLRLIYYSQIVNDFQKGDIAEGYSVSREKKESFPLTVTSAQKNPTAFYLCASSRETEGANTGELFFGEGSRLTVL.

Details on this clonotype: A read error may explain this, as a much larger clone is one base away. V gene TRBV5-6 combines with J gene TRBJ2-5; D is undetermined. Germline CDR1 reads SGHDT; CDR2 reads YYEEEE. This CDR3 comprises 13 residues. V gave up 4 bases and J gave up 1 base, with 8 bases separating them. CDR3: CASSPAIQETQYF. CDR3 sequence (DNA): TGTGCCAGCAGCCCGGCCATCCAAGAGACCCAGTACTTC. The variable domain in full, with the rest retrieved from reference TRBV5-6 and TRBJ2-5, is DAGVTQSPTHLIKTRGQQVTLRCSPKSGHDTVSWYQQALGQGPQFIFQYYEEEERQRGNFPDRFSGHQFPNYSSELNVNALLLGDSALYLCASSPAIQETQYFGPGTRLLVL.

This clonotype was counted at least ten times. The chain combines TRBV2 with TRBJ1-5; D is possibly TRBD1 (5 bases). Germline assignment: CDR1 SNHLY and CDR2 FYNNEI. This CDR3 has 13 residues. With 8 bases removed from V and 2 bases from J, the gap between germline ends came to 10 bases. CDR3 in DNA: TGTGCCAGCGAGGGGCAGGGCAATCAGCCCCAGCATTTT. Encoded protein: CASEGQGNQPQHF.

The V and J genes are TRBV29-1 and TRBJ2-5, with TRBD2 as a possible D gene (5 bases). In germline, CDR1 is SQVTM, CDR2 ANQGSEA. The CDR3 extends over 13 amino acids. Trimming removed 1 base from V and 3 bases from J, with 9 bases in between. The CDR3 coding sequence is TGCAGCGTTGAAGCCCCAGCGGAAGAGACCCAGTACTTC. Protein: CSVEAPAEETQYF.

At least ten counts were recorded for this clonotype. The rearrangement joins TRBV7-9 to TRBJ2-7; D tentatively fits TRBD1 or TRBD2 (5 bases each). This CDR3 contains 14 residues. The germline CDR1 and CDR2 sequences are SEHNR and FQNEAQ (reference sequence). The V gene lost 1 base and the J gene lost 6 bases, with 13 bases spanning the gap. Here the CDR3 DNA reads TGTGCCAGCAGCTTAGAGGCGGCAGGGAGCGAGCAGTACTTC. Encoded protein: CASSLEAAGSEQYF.

J is TRBJ2-1 and V is TRBV19; 10 nucleotides line up with TRBD2. The V segment lost 8 bases and the J segment 7 bases; nucleotides outside the gene matches: 5. Germline assignment: CDR1 LNHDA and CDR2 SQIVND (reference sequence). This CDR3 has 13 residues. The CDR3 region has the DNA TGTGCCAGTTCCGCGACTAGCGGGAATGAGCAGTTCTTC. It codes for CASSATSGNEQFF.

The chain links TRBV6-5 to TRBJ1-2; D is ambiguous. This CDR3 contains 14 residues. The V gene lost 2 bases and the J gene lost 3 bases, with 10 bases spanning the gap. Germline V gives CDR1 MNHEY, CDR2 SVGAGI. For the CDR3, the DNA is TGTGCCAGCAGTTACGGTCAGGTGGACTATGGCTACACCTTC. It codes for CASSYGQVDYGYTF.